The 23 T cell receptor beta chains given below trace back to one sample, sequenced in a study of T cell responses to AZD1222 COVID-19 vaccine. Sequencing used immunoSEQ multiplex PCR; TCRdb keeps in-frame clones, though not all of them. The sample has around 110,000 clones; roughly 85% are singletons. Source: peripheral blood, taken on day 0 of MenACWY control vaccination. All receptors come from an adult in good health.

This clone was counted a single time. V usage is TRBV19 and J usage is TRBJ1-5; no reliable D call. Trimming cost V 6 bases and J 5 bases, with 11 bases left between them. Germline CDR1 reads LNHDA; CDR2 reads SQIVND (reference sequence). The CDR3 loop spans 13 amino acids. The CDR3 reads CASSSVGHQPQHF. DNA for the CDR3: TGTGCCAGTAGCTCGGTCGGGCATCAGCCCCAGCATTTT.

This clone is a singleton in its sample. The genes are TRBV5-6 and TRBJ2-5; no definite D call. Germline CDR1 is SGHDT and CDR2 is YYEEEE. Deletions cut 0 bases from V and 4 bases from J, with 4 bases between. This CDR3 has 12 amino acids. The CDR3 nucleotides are TGTGCCAGCAGCTTGGCCGGAGAGACCCAGTACTTC. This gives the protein CASSLAGETQYF.

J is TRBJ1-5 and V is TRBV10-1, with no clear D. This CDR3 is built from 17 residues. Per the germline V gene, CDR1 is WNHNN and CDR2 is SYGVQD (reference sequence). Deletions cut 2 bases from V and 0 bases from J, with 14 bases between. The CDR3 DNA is TGCGCCAGCAGTGAGGCGTCAGGAGGGTATAGCAATCAGCCCCAGCATTTT. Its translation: CASSEASGGYSNQPQHF.

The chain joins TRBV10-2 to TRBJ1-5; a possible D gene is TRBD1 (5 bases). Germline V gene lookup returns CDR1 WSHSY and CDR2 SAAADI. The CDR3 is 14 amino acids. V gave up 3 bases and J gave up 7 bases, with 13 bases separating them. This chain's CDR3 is CASSDTGPYQPQHF. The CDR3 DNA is TGCGCCAGCAGTGATACAGGCCCTTACCAGCCCCAGCATTTT.

CDR3 sequence (DNA): TGTGCCAGCAGCCAAGATGATCTGGTCTCTGAAGCTTTCTTT. Protein sequence: CASSQDDLVSEAFF. V usage is TRBV3-1 (or the pseudogene TRBV3-2) and J usage is TRBJ1-1; D ambiguous. Germline assignment: CDR1 LGHDT and CDR2 YNNKEL (reference sequence). V was cut by 0 bases and J by 6 bases, with 11 bases left in between. The CDR3 extends over 14 amino acids.

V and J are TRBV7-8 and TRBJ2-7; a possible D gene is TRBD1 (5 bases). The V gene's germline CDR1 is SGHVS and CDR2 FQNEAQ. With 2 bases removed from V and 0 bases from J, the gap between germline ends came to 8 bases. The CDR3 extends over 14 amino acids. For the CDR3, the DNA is TGTGCCAGCAGCTTACAGGGCGTCTCCTACGAGCAGTACTTC. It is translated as CASSLQGVSYEQYF.

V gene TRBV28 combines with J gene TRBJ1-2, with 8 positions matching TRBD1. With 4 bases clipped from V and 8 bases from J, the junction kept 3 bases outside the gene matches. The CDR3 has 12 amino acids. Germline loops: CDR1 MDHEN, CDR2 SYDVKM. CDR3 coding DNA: TGTGCCAGCAGTTACAGGGGGGGCGGCTACACCTTC. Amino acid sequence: CASSYRGGGYTF.

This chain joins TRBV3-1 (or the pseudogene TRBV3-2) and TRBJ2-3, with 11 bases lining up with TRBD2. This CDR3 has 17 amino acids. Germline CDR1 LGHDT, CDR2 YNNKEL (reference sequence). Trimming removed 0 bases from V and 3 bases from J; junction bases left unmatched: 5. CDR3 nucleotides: TGTGCCAGCAGCCAAGAGATGGCTAGCGGGGGGACAGATACGCAGTATTTT. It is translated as CASSQEMASGGTDTQYF.

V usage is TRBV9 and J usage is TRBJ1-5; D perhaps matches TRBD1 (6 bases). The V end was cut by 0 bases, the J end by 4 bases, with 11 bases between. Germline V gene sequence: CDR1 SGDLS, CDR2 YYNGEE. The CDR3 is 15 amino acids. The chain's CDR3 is CASSVDSQGNQPQHF. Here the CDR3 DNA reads TGTGCCAGCAGCGTAGATAGCCAGGGGAATCAGCCCCAGCATTTT. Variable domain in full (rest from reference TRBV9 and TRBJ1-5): DSGVTQTPKHLITATGQRVTLRCSPRSGDLSVYWYQQSLDQGLQFLIQYYNGEERAKGNILERFSAQQFPDLHSELNLSSLELGDSALYFCASSVDSQGNQPQHFGDGTRLSIL.

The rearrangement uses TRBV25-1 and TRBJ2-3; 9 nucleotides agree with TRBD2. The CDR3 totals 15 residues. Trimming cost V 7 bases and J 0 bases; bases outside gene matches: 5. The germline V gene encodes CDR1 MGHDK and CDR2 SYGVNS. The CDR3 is CASTEAGGSTDTQYF. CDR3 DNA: TGTGCCAGCACCGAAGCGGGGGGAAGCACAGATACGCAGTATTTT.

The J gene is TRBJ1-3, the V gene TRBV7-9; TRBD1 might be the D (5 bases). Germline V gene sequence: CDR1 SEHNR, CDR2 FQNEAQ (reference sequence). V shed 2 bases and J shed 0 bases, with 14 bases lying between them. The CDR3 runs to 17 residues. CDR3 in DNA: TGTGCCAGCAGCTTACGCGGGACGGGCCCCTCTGGAAACACCATATATTTT. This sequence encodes CASSLRGTGPSGNTIYF.

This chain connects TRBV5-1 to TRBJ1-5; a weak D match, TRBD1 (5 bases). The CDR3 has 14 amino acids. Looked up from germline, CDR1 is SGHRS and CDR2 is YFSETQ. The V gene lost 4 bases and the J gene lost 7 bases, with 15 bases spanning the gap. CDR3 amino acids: CASSLRAAGQPQHF. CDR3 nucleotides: TGCGCCAGCAGCCTTAGGGCGGCAGGGCAGCCCCAGCATTTT.

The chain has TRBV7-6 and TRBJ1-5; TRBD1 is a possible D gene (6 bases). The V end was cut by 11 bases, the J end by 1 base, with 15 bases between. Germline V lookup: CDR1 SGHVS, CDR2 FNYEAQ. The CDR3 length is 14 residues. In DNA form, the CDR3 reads TGTGCCGGGAAGGGGGGGCGCAGCAATCAGCCCCAGCATTTT. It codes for CAGKGGRSNQPQHF. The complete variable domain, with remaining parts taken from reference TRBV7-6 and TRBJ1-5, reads GAGVSQSPRYKVTKRGQDVALRCDPISGHVSLYWYRQALGQGPEFLTYFNYEAQQDKSGLPNDRFSAERPEGSISTLTIQRTEQRDSAMYRCAGKGGRSNQPQHFGDGTRLSIL.

The CDR3 reads CASSKCETGGNTIYF. The CDR3 DNA is TGTGCCAGCAGCAAATGTGAGACAGGGGGAAACACCATATATTTT. J is TRBJ1-3 and V is TRBV21-1; the DNA was not used to check the table's D call, TRBD1. TRBV21-1 is noted as a pseudogene. This CDR3 comprises 15 residues.

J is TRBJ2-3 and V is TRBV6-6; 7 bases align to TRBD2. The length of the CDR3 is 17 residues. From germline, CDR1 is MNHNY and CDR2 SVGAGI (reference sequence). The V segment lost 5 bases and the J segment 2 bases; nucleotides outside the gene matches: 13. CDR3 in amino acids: CASSPGLLAENTDTQYF. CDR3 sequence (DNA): TGTGCCAGCAGTCCCGGGCTTCTAGCGGAGAACACAGATACGCAGTATTTT.

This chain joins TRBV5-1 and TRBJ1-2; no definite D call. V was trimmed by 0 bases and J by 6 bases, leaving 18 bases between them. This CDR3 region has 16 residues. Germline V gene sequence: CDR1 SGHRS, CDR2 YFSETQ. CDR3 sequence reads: CASSLAGLGRGDGYTF. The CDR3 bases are TGCGCCAGCAGCTTGGCTGGCCTCGGCAGAGGCGATGGCTACACCTTC.

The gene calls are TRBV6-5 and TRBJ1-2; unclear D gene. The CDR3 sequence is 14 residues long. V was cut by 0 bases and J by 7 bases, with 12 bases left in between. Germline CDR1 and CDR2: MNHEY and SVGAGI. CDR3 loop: CASSYSARSGGYTF. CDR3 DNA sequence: TGTGCCAGCAGTTACTCCGCGCGGTCAGGTGGCTACACCTTC.

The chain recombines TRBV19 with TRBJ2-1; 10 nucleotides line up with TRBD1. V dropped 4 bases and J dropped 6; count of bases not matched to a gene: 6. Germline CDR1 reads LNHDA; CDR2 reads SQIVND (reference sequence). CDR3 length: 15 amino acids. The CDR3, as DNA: TGTGCCAGTAGTAGGGCCGGGACAGGGGTCAATGAGCAGTTCTTC. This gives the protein CASSRAGTGVNEQFF. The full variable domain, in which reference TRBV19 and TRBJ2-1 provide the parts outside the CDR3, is DGGITQSPKYLFRKEGQNVTLSCEQNLNHDAMYWYRQDPGQGLRLIYYSQIVNDFQKGDIAEGYSVSREKKESFPLTVTSAQKNPTAFYLCASSRAGTGVNEQFFGPGTRLTVL.

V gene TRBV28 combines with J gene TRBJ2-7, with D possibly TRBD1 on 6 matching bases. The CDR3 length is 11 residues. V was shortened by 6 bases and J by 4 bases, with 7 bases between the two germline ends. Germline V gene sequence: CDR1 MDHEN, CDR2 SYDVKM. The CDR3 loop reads CASRQGYEQYF. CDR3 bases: TGTGCCAGCAGACAGGGTTACGAGCAGTACTTC.

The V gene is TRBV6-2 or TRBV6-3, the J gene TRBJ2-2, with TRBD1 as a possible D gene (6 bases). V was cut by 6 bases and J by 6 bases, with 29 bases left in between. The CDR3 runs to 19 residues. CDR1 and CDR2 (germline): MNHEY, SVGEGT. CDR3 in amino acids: CASSPNGIKGGRIPGELFF. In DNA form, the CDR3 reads TGTGCCAGCAGCCCAAATGGTATCAAAGGGGGTAGGATCCCCGGGGAGCTGTTTTTT.

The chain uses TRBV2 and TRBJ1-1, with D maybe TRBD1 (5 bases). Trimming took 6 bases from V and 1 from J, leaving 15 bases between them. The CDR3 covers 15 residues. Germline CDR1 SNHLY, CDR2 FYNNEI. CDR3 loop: CASRVLGRANTEAFF. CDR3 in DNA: TGTGCCAGCAGAGTCCTGGGACGGGCGAACACTGAAGCTTTCTTT.

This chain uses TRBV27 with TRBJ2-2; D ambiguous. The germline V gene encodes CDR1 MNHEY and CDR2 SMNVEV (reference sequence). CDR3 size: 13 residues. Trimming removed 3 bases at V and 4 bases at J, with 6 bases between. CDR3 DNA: TGTGCCAGCAGTTTGGTTCCCACCGGGGAGCTGTTTTTT. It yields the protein CASSLVPTGELFF.

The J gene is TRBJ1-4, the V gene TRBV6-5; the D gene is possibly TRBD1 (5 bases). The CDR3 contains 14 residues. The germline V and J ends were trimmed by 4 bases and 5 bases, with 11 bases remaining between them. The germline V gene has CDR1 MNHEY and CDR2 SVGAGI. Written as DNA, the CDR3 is TGTGCCAGCAGTTCTGACAGAGAGAATGAAAAACTGTTTTTT. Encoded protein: CASSSDRENEKLFF.